The clone carrying this TCR beta chain was recorded a few times. Its antigen is unidentified. This CDR3 spans 14 amino acids. The ends were cut back, 4 bases at V and 5 bases at J, with 12 bases in the middle. The data belong to a study of T-cell memory formation after mild COVID-19. A single record per CDR3 protein comes from TCRdb applying MiXCR to the 5' RACE reads. The table includes 210,000 or so distinct CDR3 sequences, about 17% detected once. Overall study results and limits: Mainly CM and EM harbored the contracting CD4+ clones; mainly EMRA harbored the CD8+ ones.

This sequence was found in an adult woman who had mild COVID-19 (a few samples of this study predate the infection). Cell type and time point are not known. This chain joins TRBV12-3 or TRBV12-4 and TRBJ2-1; D ambiguous. The sequenced material came from PBMCs or a T cell subset sorted from them (not recorded which). The CDR3 loop is CASSSRITNNEQFF. For the CDR3, the DNA is TGTGCCAGCAGTTCAAGGATTACGAACAATGAGCAGTTCTTC.